The T cell receptor (beta chain) described here comes from a study of T-cell memory formation after mild COVID-19. Points on this clonotype: Its cognate antigen is unknown.

V lost 6 bases to trimming and J lost 8 bases, with 19 bases between them. This CDR3 region has 13 residues. The V gene's germline CDR1 is DFQATT and CDR2 SNEGSKA (reference sequence). Findings and limits, study-wide: A second wave of clones peaked on day 37, and their SARS-CoV-2 specificity went unconfirmed.

TCRdb reprocessed the 5' RACE reads via MiXCR and lists one record per CDR3 protein. The table includes about 350,000 distinct CDR3 sequences, approximately 14% detected once. Sample: PBMCs or a T cell subset sorted from them (not recorded which). The chain couples TRBV20-1 to TRBJ1-2, with D perhaps TRBD1 (6 bases). The origin of this receptor is a man in his late teens or twenties who had mild COVID-19 (a few samples of this study predate the infection). Cell type and time point are not known. CDR3 bases: TGCAGTGCCGCTAAGTCGGACAGCCTGGGCTACACCTTC. Protein: CSAAKSDSLGYTF.